Shown below are 31 T cell receptor beta chains from a single sample sequenced in a study of control samples from healthy donors and cancer patients. Assay used: immunoSEQ multiplex PCR; TCRdb lists only in-frame clones, some missing. The sample contains tens of thousands of clones, about 80% of which appear only once. Sequencing was performed on PBMCs. These receptors originate from a woman aged 50 to 60 with lung cancer.

The CDR3 spells CASSVAVWSAEAFF. Written as DNA, the CDR3 is TGTGCCAGCAGCGTAGCTGTATGGAGCGCTGAAGCTTTCTTT. The chain links TRBV9 to TRBJ1-1; D is undetermined. Germline CDR1 and CDR2: SGDLS and YYNGEE. This CDR3 region has 14 residues. V dropped 0 bases and J dropped 6 bases, with 12 bases sitting between them.

The V gene is TRBV5-4, the J gene TRBJ1-1; no reliable D call. The V and J ends lost 4 bases and 1 base respectively, with 8 bases between them. Germline lookup yields CDR1 SGHNT and CDR2 YYREEE (reference sequence). CDR3 length: 13 residues. Here the CDR3 reads CASSTYRNTEAFF. DNA for the CDR3: TGTGCCAGCAGCACCTACAGGAACACTGAAGCTTTCTTT.

The chain is built from TRBV4-2 and TRBJ1-2; D gene uncertain. Germline lookup yields CDR1 LGHNA and CDR2 YNFKEQ. The V gene lost 1 base and the J gene lost 6 bases, with 15 bases spanning the gap. This CDR3 contains 15 residues. The CDR3 spells CASSQGGIRADGYTF. For the CDR3, the DNA is TGTGCCAGCAGCCAAGGCGGGATTAGGGCGGATGGCTACACCTTC.

This clone occurred once. The rearrangement links TRBV5-1 to TRBJ1-1; 7 positions agree with TRBD1. The length of the CDR3 is 13 residues. Germline values: CDR1 SGHRS, CDR2 YFSETQ. V shed 2 bases and J 8 bases; nucleotides not matched to a gene: 6. The CDR3 nucleotides are TGCGCCAGCAGCTTACCGGGACAGATCGAAGCTTTCTTT. As protein: CASSLPGQIEAFF.

This chain connects TRBV6-5 to TRBJ2-7; 7 bases align to TRBD2. Germline V lookup: CDR1 MNHEY, CDR2 SVGAGI. After removal of 7 bases from V and 3 bases from J, the junction contained 6 bases not matched to a gene. The CDR3 totals 13 residues. CDR3 residues: CASTRGGDYEQYF. DNA for the CDR3: TGTGCCAGCACTCGGGGAGGGGACTACGAGCAGTACTTC.

The rearrangement links TRBV29-1 to TRBJ2-3; no reliable D call. The germline CDR1 and CDR2 sequences are SQVTM and ANQGSEA. The V gene lost 4 bases and the J gene lost 0 bases, with 8 bases spanning the gap. The CDR3 is 13 amino acids. This CDR3 is CSVAGGSTDTQYF. Here the CDR3 DNA reads TGCAGCGTTGCTGGCGGTAGCACAGATACGCAGTATTTT.

The chain carries TRBV4-1 and TRBJ2-7; D is perhaps TRBD2 (6 bases). V lost 1 base and J lost 5, with 15 bases in between. This CDR3 comprises 15 residues. The V gene's germline CDR1 is MGHRA and CDR2 YSYEKL. CDR3 amino acids: CASSQAKGGTDEQYF. In DNA form, the CDR3 reads TGCGCCAGCAGCCAAGCAAAAGGCGGGACCGACGAGCAGTACTTC.

This clone was observed a single time. The chain employs TRBV6-6 and TRBJ2-5; tentative D call: TRBD2 (6 bases). V lost 0 bases, J lost 1 base, and 12 bases lay in between. CDR3 length: 16 residues. CDR1 and CDR2 (germline): MNHNY, SVGAGI (reference sequence). CDR3 nucleotides: TGTGCCAGCAGTTACTCGGGTGGACTAATCCAAGAGACCCAGTACTTC. It yields the protein CASSYSGGLIQETQYF.

The chain joins TRBV7-9 to TRBJ1-2; no definite D call. In germline, CDR1 is SEHNR, CDR2 FQNEAQ (reference sequence). CDR3 length: 13 residues. The germline V and J ends were trimmed by 1 base and 8 bases, with 11 bases remaining between them. CDR3 nucleotide sequence: TGTGCCAGCAGCTTAGAAGCTTTTGAGGGCTACACCTTC. Its translation is CASSLEAFEGYTF.

The chain links TRBV19 to TRBJ1-1; 7 bases are a match to TRBD1. After removal of 3 bases from V and 4 bases from J, the junction contained 2 bases not matched to a gene. Germline CDR1 is LNHDA and CDR2 is SQIVND (reference sequence). The CDR3 runs to 13 residues. The CDR3 sequence: CASSIGTVTEAFF. The CDR3 DNA reads TGTGCCAGTAGTATCGGGACAGTCACTGAAGCTTTCTTT.

The V and J genes are TRBV5-1 and TRBJ2-7; weak D call: TRBD1 (6 bases). V was cut by 3 bases and J by 5 bases, with 15 bases left in between. In germline, CDR1 is SGHRS, CDR2 YFSETQ. The CDR3 sequence is 14 residues long. The CDR3 region is CASSWNRVVHEQYF. CDR3 sequence (DNA): TGCGCCAGCAGCTGGAACAGGGTGGTCCACGAGCAGTACTTC.

This chain joins TRBV5-1 and TRBJ2-6; D is ambiguous. The ends were cut back, 0 bases at V and 0 bases at J, with 7 bases in the middle. The CDR3 has 16 residues. Germline CDR1 is SGHRS and CDR2 is YFSETQ. The CDR3 protein is CASSLEGVSGANVLTF. The CDR3 DNA reads TGCGCCAGCAGCTTGGAGGGCGTCTCTGGGGCCAACGTCCTGACTTTC.

The chain recombines TRBV6-5 with TRBJ1-1, with TRBD1 as a possible D gene (6 bases). The V gene's germline CDR1 is MNHEY and CDR2 SVGAGI. V lost 11 bases, J lost 1 base, and 14 bases lay in between. The CDR3 totals 13 residues. CDR3 sequence (DNA): TGTGCCTCACGGACAGCTTGGAACACTGAAGCTTTCTTT. Amino acid sequence: CASRTAWNTEAFF.

The chain employs TRBV30 and TRBJ2-2; 9 nucleotides match TRBD2. The CDR3 loop spans 14 amino acids. Per the germline V gene, CDR1 is GTSNPN and CDR2 is SVGIG (reference sequence). CDR3 in amino acids: CAWEGLASTGELFF. CDR3 DNA: TGTGCTTGGGAGGGACTAGCAAGCACCGGGGAGCTGTTTTTT.

The J gene is TRBJ1-2, the V gene TRBV5-4; 9 positions agree with TRBD1. This CDR3 contains 16 residues. Trimming at V came to 0 bases and at J to 2 bases, leaving 5 bases not matched to a gene. From germline, CDR1 is SGHNT and CDR2 YYREEE (reference sequence). The CDR3: CASSLGGTGLNYGYTF. In nucleotides, the CDR3 is TGTGCCAGCAGCTTGGGAGGGACAGGGCTCAACTATGGCTACACCTTC. Supplemented by reference TRBV5-4 and TRBJ1-2, the full variable domain reads ETGVTQSPTHLIKTRGQQVTLRCSSQSGHNTVSWYQQALGQGPQFIFQYYREEENGRGNFPPRFSGLQFPNYSSELNVNALELDDSALYLCASSLGGTGLNYGYTFGSGTRLTVV.

This chain joins TRBV28 and TRBJ1-1; the D gene is possibly TRBD1 (5 bases). Trimming took off 2 bases at V and 9 bases at J, with 16 bases between the two ends. The CDR3 is 14 residues long. The germline V gene encodes CDR1 MDHEN and CDR2 SYDVKM. CDR3 loop: CASSLGASAGQAFF. Written as DNA, the CDR3 is TGTGCCAGCAGTTTAGGGGCTTCAGCCGGCCAAGCTTTCTTT.

This clone was observed a single time. V gene TRBV5-6 combines with J gene TRBJ2-2; 11 bases agree with TRBD1. In germline, CDR1 is SGHDT, CDR2 YYEEEE. This CDR3 has 15 residues. V was pared by 4 bases and J by 7 bases, with 6 bases of the junction left unmatched. The CDR3 DNA sequence: TGTGCCAGCAGCCGCGGACAGGGGGCGGGCGGGGAGCTGTTTTTT. Protein product: CASSRGQGAGGELFF.

The CDR3 DNA sequence: TGTGCCAGCAGCTTAACCCAGGGTGGTCCCCAGCATTTT. The encoded protein is CASSLTQGGPQHF. The gene calls are TRBV7-3 and TRBJ1-5, with D perhaps matching TRBD1 (5 bases). This CDR3 contains 13 residues. Germline V gene lookup returns CDR1 SGHTA and CDR2 FQGTGA. V lost 0 bases, J lost 10 bases, and 10 bases lay in between.

The V and J genes are TRBV18 and TRBJ1-4, with D tentatively TRBD1 (5 bases). This CDR3 has 14 amino acids. Germline V gives CDR1 KGHSH, CDR2 LQKENI. V was clipped by 2 bases and J by 7 bases, with 11 bases between them. The CDR3: CASSPGTSGEKLFF. CDR3 nucleotides: TGTGCCAGCTCACCAGGGACGTCGGGTGAAAAACTGTTTTTT. Variable domain in full (rest from reference TRBV18 and TRBJ1-4): NAGVMQNPRHLVRRRGQEARLRCSPMKGHSHVYWYRQLPEEGLKFMVYLQKENIIDESGMPKERFSAEFPKEGPSILRIQQVVRGDSAAYFCASSPGTSGEKLFFGSGTQLSVL.

CDR3 region: CASSFSKTSGGPPSYNEQFF. The CDR3 DNA reads TGTGCCAGCAGCTTTTCAAAAACTAGCGGGGGGCCGCCCTCCTACAATGAGCAGTTCTTC. The rearrangement joins TRBV7-3 to TRBJ2-1; TRBD2 matches at 12 bases. This CDR3 spans 20 amino acids. CDR1 and CDR2 (germline): SGHTA, FQGTGA. V lost 3 bases and J lost 0; bases outside the gene matches: 12.

The chain carries TRBV6-5 and TRBJ2-2; D is unresolved. In germline, CDR1 is MNHEY, CDR2 SVGAGI. The V and J ends lost 8 bases and 7 bases respectively, with 17 bases between them. The CDR3 contains 14 residues. CDR3 in DNA: TGTGCCAGCGGCGGCGTGGGATTGGGCGGGGAGCTGTTTTTT. Translation gives CASGGVGLGGELFF.

The J gene is TRBJ2-4, the V gene TRBV7-2; D is unresolved. V was shortened by 1 base and J by 0 bases, with 10 bases between the two germline ends. The CDR3 runs to 16 residues. Germline lookup yields CDR1 SGHTA and CDR2 FQGNSA. The DNA for the CDR3 is TGTGCCAGCAGCTTAGGAACCCGACTAGCCAAAAACATTCAGTACTTC. Residues: CASSLGTRLAKNIQYF.

This clone was counted a single time. This chain uses TRBV4-3 with TRBJ1-2; D ambiguous. The V end lost 0 bases, the J end lost 3 bases, and 8 bases lay between the germline ends. There are 14 residues in the CDR3. The germline gives CDR1 LGHNA, CDR2 YSLEER. CDR3 residues: CASSQDVLYYGYTF. CDR3 DNA: TGCGCCAGCAGCCAAGATGTCTTGTACTATGGCTACACCTTC.

V is TRBV7-2 and J is TRBJ1-5; 11 positions agree with TRBD1. V lost 5 bases and J lost 5; bases outside the gene matches: 5. Germline CDR1 is SGHTA and CDR2 is FQGNSA. This CDR3 has 15 amino acids. CDR3 sequence reads: CASSSRTGGDQPQHF. In DNA, the CDR3 is TGTGCCAGCAGCAGCCGGACAGGGGGCGATCAGCCCCAGCATTTT.

This chain connects TRBV30 to TRBJ2-5; tentatively, D is TRBD2 (7 bases). V dropped 2 bases and J dropped 4 bases, with 11 bases sitting between them. Germline-derived CDR1 and CDR2 are GTSNPN and SVGIG (reference sequence). The CDR3 is made up of 13 amino acids. The CDR3 DNA is TGTGCCTGGAGTAAAAGGGGGGGAGAGACCCAGTACTTC. Protein product: CAWSKRGGETQYF.

CDR3 amino acids: CASSLLGQGTDEQYF. In nucleotides, the CDR3 is TGTGCCAGCAGCTTGTTGGGACAGGGGACCGACGAGCAGTACTTC. The genes are TRBV5-6 and TRBJ2-7; TRBD1 matches at 10 bases. CDR1 is SGHDT and CDR2 is YYEEEE in the germline V gene. The CDR3 is 15 amino acids. J lost 5 bases, V lost 1 base, and 6 bases had no gene match.

The chain combines TRBV11-3 with TRBJ2-1; 13 bases align to TRBD2. Looked up from germline, CDR1 is SGHNT and CDR2 is YENEEA. The CDR3 extends over 17 amino acids. V lost 5 bases, J lost 4 bases, and 8 bases stayed unmatched. The chain's CDR3 is CASSQGRTSGGYNEQFF. CDR3 sequence (DNA): TGTGCCAGCAGCCAGGGCCGGACTAGCGGGGGATACAATGAGCAGTTCTTC.

J is TRBJ1-1 and V is TRBV2; D possibly corresponds to TRBD1 (6 bases). CDR3 length equals 15 residues. The V gene lost 3 bases and the J gene lost 7 bases, with 18 bases spanning the gap. The germline V gene encodes CDR1 SNHLY and CDR2 FYNNEI. CDR3 nucleotides: TGTGCCAGCAGTGACCAGGCGACAGGAGTCAATGAAGCTTTCTTT. Translated: CASSDQATGVNEAFF.

The chain carries TRBV27 and TRBJ2-3; the match to TRBD1 covers 7 bases. CDR1 is MNHEY and CDR2 is SMNVEV in the germline V gene (reference sequence). V shed 4 bases and J 4 bases; nucleotides not matched to a gene: 5. The CDR3 loop spans 14 amino acids. In DNA form, the CDR3 reads TGTGCCAGCAGTTACGGGACAGAGGCAGATACGCAGTATTTT. Translation gives CASSYGTEADTQYF.

The chain has TRBV4-3 and TRBJ2-1; possibly TRBD2 for D (5 bases). This CDR3 contains 13 residues. Trimming removed 5 bases from V and 4 bases from J, with 9 bases in between. Germline assignment: CDR1 LGHNA and CDR2 YSLEER. CDR3 in DNA: TGCGCCAGCAGCGAACGAGGGTACAATGAGCAGTTCTTC. Translation gives CASSERGYNEQFF.

The chain joins TRBV5-4 to TRBJ2-1, with TRBD2 matching 7 bases. This CDR3 comprises 15 residues. Trimming at V came to 0 bases and at J to 2 bases, leaving 2 bases not matched to a gene. CDR1 SGHNT and CDR2 YYREEE come from the germline V gene (reference sequence). In nucleotides, the CDR3 is TGTGCCAGCAGCTTGGCGGGGGGAGCCTACAATGAGCAGTTCTTC. Translated: CASSLAGGAYNEQFF.